This section outlines one T cell receptor (beta chain) sequence together with its context. This entry is derived from a study of blood T cell repertoires in COVID-19. In the original processing: From reference gene primer amplification, estimates of nucleated cell counts were derived. Method: immunoSEQ multiplex PCR; TCRdb's copy keeps in-frame clones and lacks some. That table is the source of V, J and clone size, and D and trimming were worked out from the DNA. Of roughly 250,000 clones in the sample, about 88% were seen once. The CDR3 covers 15 residues. CDR1 and CDR2 from the germline V gene are SGHRS and YFSETQ. The V and J ends lost 0 bases and 5 bases respectively, with 14 bases between them.

The chain couples TRBV5-1 to TRBJ1-1; the D gene is possibly TRBD1 (6 bases). The sample taken for sequencing was peripheral blood. The TCR was taken from a man aged 55 to 70 who had recovered from COVID-19. This CDR3 is CASSLDQGMETEAFF. The CDR3 DNA sequence: TGCGCCAGCAGCTTGGACCAGGGGATGGAGACTGAAGCTTTCTTT.